The 31 T cell receptor beta chains given below trace back to one sample, sequenced in a study of blood T cell repertoires in COVID-19. Some clones are missing from TCRdb's copy, which holds only in-frame ones; the method was immunoSEQ multiplex PCR. The table includes approximately 82,000 clones, more than 85% detected once. Specimen: PBMCs or T cells enriched from blood (not recorded which). The receptors here all came from a woman aged 45-65 years with acute COVID-19.

The V and J genes are TRBV7-2 and TRBJ1-1, with 7 bases lining up with TRBD1. This CDR3 region has 16 residues. V gave up 5 bases and J gave up 1 base; unmatched junction bases: 10. Germline-derived CDR1 and CDR2 are SGHTA and FQGNSA. The CDR3: CASSPDMDRSNTEAFF. The CDR3 DNA reads as TGTGCCAGCAGCCCAGATATGGACAGGTCGAACACTGAAGCTTTCTTT.

The chain couples TRBV10-3 to TRBJ1-1; a possible D gene is TRBD1 (5 bases). Germline lookup yields CDR1 ENHRY and CDR2 SYGVKD. This CDR3 is built from 17 residues. Trimming took off 0 bases at V and 4 bases at J, with 18 bases between the two ends. The CDR3 here is CAISESGGDGAGTEAFF. CDR3 in DNA: TGTGCCATCAGTGAGTCCGGAGGGGATGGGGCCGGCACTGAAGCTTTCTTT.

The chain recombines TRBV24-1 with TRBJ1-5, with 7 bases matching TRBD1. There are 14 residues in the CDR3. The J segment lost 2 bases and the V segment lost 10 bases, leaving 7 bases of the junction unmatched. From germline, CDR1 is KGHDR and CDR2 SFDVKD. The CDR3 DNA reads TGTGCCACGGCGACAGGGTCTCGCAATCAGCCCCAGCATTTT. Its translation is CATATGSRNQPQHF.

V is TRBV2 and J is TRBJ2-7; D possibly corresponds to TRBD1 (6 bases). The ends were cut back, 4 bases at V and 5 bases at J, with 18 bases in the middle. The germline V gene encodes CDR1 SNHLY and CDR2 FYNNEI. The CDR3 totals 15 residues. The CDR3 here is CASSAQGGEVHEQYF. CDR3 in DNA: TGTGCCAGCAGTGCCCAAGGGGGAGAGGTCCACGAGCAGTACTTC.

The V call is TRBV5-4, the J call TRBJ2-1; 8 nucleotides align to TRBD2. The V gene end was trimmed by 5 bases and the J gene end by 4 bases; junction bases not matched to a gene: 8. The CDR3 is 15 amino acids. CDR1 and CDR2 (germline): SGHNT, YYREEE (reference sequence). CDR3 residues: CASRDLAGSYNEQFF. The CDR3 DNA reads TGTGCCAGCAGGGATCTAGCGGGCTCATACAATGAGCAGTTCTTC. Full variable domain (rest looked up from reference TRBV5-4 and TRBJ2-1): ETGVTQSPTHLIKTRGQQVTLRCSSQSGHNTVSWYQQALGQGPQFIFQYYREEENGRGNFPPRFSGLQFPNYSSELNVNALELDDSALYLCASRDLAGSYNEQFFGPGTRLTVL.

The V call is TRBV6-2 or TRBV6-3, the J call TRBJ1-1; 9 bases match TRBD1. V shed 5 bases and J 1 base; nucleotides not matched to a gene: 11. The CDR3 has 17 amino acids. CDR1 MNHEY and CDR2 SVGEGT come from the germline V gene. The CDR3 loop is CASSTSSRQGGNTEAFF. The DNA of the CDR3 is TGTGCCAGCAGTACGTCTTCCCGACAGGGGGGGAACACTGAAGCTTTCTTT.

This chain uses TRBV5-1 with TRBJ1-1; D is unclear. CDR1 and CDR2 from the germline V gene are SGHRS and YFSETQ. V was shortened by 4 bases and J by 4 bases, with 14 bases between the two germline ends. The CDR3 totals 14 residues. CDR3 sequence (DNA): TGCGCCAGCAGCCCACCGGTATCTTCCACTGAAGCTTTCTTT. It translates to CASSPPVSSTEAFF.

This chain uses TRBV2 with TRBJ1-5; D not certain. Trimming removed 2 bases at V and 6 bases at J, with 11 bases between. The CDR3 is 14 residues long. Germline V gene sequence: CDR1 SNHLY, CDR2 FYNNEI. This chain's CDR3 is CASSEINSRQPQHF. CDR3 in DNA: TGTGCCAGCAGTGAAATCAATTCGCGTCAGCCCCAGCATTTT.

This clone appeared once. The CDR3 reads CSASGSGRFAGELFF. In DNA form, the CDR3 reads TGCAGTGCTAGTGGGAGCGGGAGGTTTGCCGGGGAGCTGTTTTTT. V usage is TRBV20-1 and J usage is TRBJ2-2, with 9 bases that match TRBD2. CDR1 and CDR2 from the germline V gene are DFQATT and SNEGSKA (reference sequence). Trimming took 3 bases from V and 6 from J; bases not matched to a gene: 8. The CDR3 runs to 15 residues.

The rearrangement uses TRBV9 and TRBJ2-1; 7 positions agree with TRBD2. Trimming at V came to 0 bases and at J to 5 bases, leaving 5 bases not matched to a gene. The CDR3 has 15 residues. Germline lookup yields CDR1 SGDLS and CDR2 YYNGEE. This CDR3 is CASSVAGRGDNEQFF. In DNA, the CDR3 is TGTGCCAGCAGCGTAGCGGGCCGGGGGGACAATGAGCAGTTCTTC.

V usage is TRBV12-3 or TRBV12-4 and J usage is TRBJ1-3; unclear D gene. With 2 bases removed from V and 8 bases from J, the gap between germline ends came to 10 bases. CDR3 length: 13 amino acids. This chain's CDR3 is CASSLSLSDTIYF. Written as DNA, the CDR3 is TGTGCCAGCAGTTTAAGCTTGAGTGACACCATATATTTT.

The chain employs TRBV18 and TRBJ1-6; D not resolved. V was shortened by 0 bases and J by 10 bases, with 13 bases between the two germline ends. Germline CDR1 KGHSH, CDR2 LQKENI. CDR3 length: 15 residues. The CDR3 bases are TGTGCCAGCTCACCACCCGGCGTTAGCGGATCACCCCTCCACTTT. It is translated as CASSPPGVSGSPLHF. The whole variable domain, filled in from reference TRBV18 and TRBJ1-6, reads NAGVMQNPRHLVRRRGQEARLRCSPMKGHSHVYWYRQLPEEGLKFMVYLQKENIIDESGMPKERFSAEFPKEGPSILRIQQVVRGDSAAYFCASSPPGVSGSPLHFGNGTRLTVT.

This clone was seen a few times. This sequence joins TRBV30 and TRBJ2-1; weak D call: TRBD2 (6 bases). This CDR3 contains 14 residues. The germline V and J ends were trimmed by 2 bases and 0 bases, with 8 bases remaining between them. Germline lookup yields CDR1 GTSNPN and CDR2 SVGIG (reference sequence). The CDR3 region is CAWSREISYNEQFF. The CDR3 bases are TGTGCCTGGAGTCGGGAGATCTCCTACAATGAGCAGTTCTTC.

V is TRBV25-1 and J is TRBJ1-1, with D unresolved. V lost 4 bases to trimming and J lost 6 bases, with 15 bases between them. The CDR3 has 14 amino acids. The germline CDR1 and CDR2 sequences are MGHDK and SYGVNS. Here the CDR3 reads CASSAAGLYAEAFF. In nucleotides, the CDR3 is TGTGCCAGCAGTGCAGCCGGACTTTACGCTGAAGCTTTCTTT.

V gene TRBV18 combines with J gene TRBJ2-7; 8 bases are a match to TRBD2. The CDR3 length is 15 residues. V was pared by 0 bases and J by 3 bases, with 4 bases of the junction left unmatched. The germline gives CDR1 KGHSH, CDR2 LQKENI. The CDR3 here is CASSPPILAGYEQYF. For the CDR3, the DNA is TGTGCCAGCTCACCACCGATCCTAGCGGGCTACGAGCAGTACTTC.

The chain recombines TRBV30 with TRBJ2-1; TRBD2 aligns across 7 bases. The CDR3 consists of 14 residues. The V gene's germline CDR1 is GTSNPN and CDR2 SVGIG (reference sequence). V lost 0 bases, J lost 6 bases, and 5 bases stayed unmatched. The CDR3 region has the DNA TGTGCCTGGAGTGTCGCGGGAGCGGGCAATGAGCAGTTCTTC. Translation gives CAWSVAGAGNEQFF.

This chain connects TRBV18 to TRBJ2-1, with 7 bases matching TRBD1. The CDR3 is 15 amino acids. Germline V gene data show CDR1 as KGHSH and CDR2 as LQKENI. Losses at the gene ends were 1 base for V and 10 bases for J; bases not matched to a gene: 10. This CDR3 is CASSPQGARVGEQFF. The CDR3 region has the DNA TGTGCCAGCTCACCACAGGGGGCGCGAGTCGGCGAGCAGTTCTTC.

The genes are TRBV10-3 and TRBJ1-6; TRBD1 matches 7 bases. The CDR3 is 19 amino acids. CDR1 is ENHRY, CDR2 SYGVKD, per germline. V shed 3 bases and J 6 bases; nucleotides not matched to a gene: 17. In DNA, the CDR3 is TGTGCCATCAGTGATATTGGCGCCCTGACAGGGTTTGGTAATTCACCCCTCCACTTT. Encoded protein: CAISDIGALTGFGNSPLHF.

The chain recombines TRBV18 with TRBJ1-2; 8 positions match TRBD1. CDR3 length: 15 residues. Looked up from germline, CDR1 is KGHSH and CDR2 is LQKENI. V lost 2 bases, J lost 4 bases, and 6 bases stayed unmatched. DNA for the CDR3: TGTGCCAGCTCACCATTACAGGGGGAAACCTATGGCTACACCTTC. Its translation: CASSPLQGETYGYTF.

This clone appeared a single time. V and J are TRBV24-1 and TRBJ2-1, with 14 nucleotides matching TRBD2. This CDR3 region has 19 residues. CDR1 and CDR2 (germline): KGHDR, SFDVKD. J gave up 0 bases and V 5 bases, and 8 bases lay outside the gene matches. The CDR3 region has the DNA TGTGCCACCAGTGGGGGACTAGCGGGAGTGACTAGCTCCTACAATGAGCAGTTCTTC. Translating gives CATSGGLAGVTSSYNEQFF.

The chain is built from TRBV20-1 and TRBJ2-1; perhaps TRBD2 as D (5 bases). V lost 3 bases to trimming and J lost 2 bases, with 11 bases between them. The V gene's germline CDR1 is DFQATT and CDR2 SNEGSKA (reference sequence). This CDR3 region has 14 residues. In DNA, the CDR3 is TGCAGTGCTAGTAAACTAGATGCCTACAATGAGCAGTTCTTC. It yields the protein CSASKLDAYNEQFF.

J is TRBJ1-6 and V is TRBV28, with D possibly TRBD1 on 5 matching bases. Per germline, CDR1 MDHEN and CDR2 SYDVKM. The CDR3 is 12 amino acids. V was clipped by 4 bases and J by 8 bases, with 6 bases between them. CDR3 sequence (DNA): TGTGCCAGCAGTTCCAGGGATTCACCCCTCCACTTT. Amino acids: CASSSRDSPLHF.

The chain combines TRBV19 with TRBJ2-7; 8 nucleotides agree with TRBD1. Germline V lookup: CDR1 LNHDA, CDR2 SQIVND (reference sequence). The CDR3 is 14 amino acids. V lost 1 base, J lost 2 bases, and 1 base stayed unmatched. This CDR3 is CASSIGTGPYEQYF. Here the CDR3 DNA reads TGTGCCAGTAGTATAGGGACAGGGCCCTACGAGCAGTACTTC.

The chain is built from TRBV29-1 and TRBJ2-7, with D maybe TRBD2 (6 bases). There are 14 residues in the CDR3. Trimming pared 1 base from V and 0 bases from J, leaving 10 bases between. Per germline, CDR1 SQVTM and CDR2 ANQGSEA. The CDR3 here is CSVEGSGSSYEQYF. The CDR3 DNA reads as TGCAGCGTTGAAGGTAGCGGCAGCTCCTACGAGCAGTACTTC.

V is TRBV27 and J is TRBJ2-7; TRBD1 agrees at 10 bases. The germline V gene encodes CDR1 MNHEY and CDR2 SMNVEV (reference sequence). Trimming took 4 bases from V and 7 from J; bases not matched to a gene: 7. The CDR3 is 14 amino acids. CDR3 sequence reads: CASSWGQGSGEQYF. The CDR3 nucleotides read TGTGCCAGCAGTTGGGGACAGGGGTCGGGAGAGCAGTACTTC.

The rearrangement joins TRBV7-8 to TRBJ2-7, with 8 bases fitting TRBD1. The CDR3 has 14 amino acids. The germline V gene has CDR1 SGHVS and CDR2 FQNEAQ. J gave up 5 bases and V 5 bases, and 8 bases lay outside the gene matches. CDR3 residues: CASSRQGMMDEQYF. The CDR3 DNA sequence: TGTGCCAGCAGCCGACAGGGGATGATGGACGAGCAGTACTTC.

This chain links TRBV5-1 with TRBJ1-1; the match to TRBD1 covers 10 bases. The CDR3 consists of 14 residues. Trimming removed 0 bases from V and 7 bases from J; junction bases left unmatched: 3. Germline lookup yields CDR1 SGHRS and CDR2 YFSETQ. The CDR3 loop is CASSLATGGGEAFF. Here the CDR3 DNA reads TGCGCCAGCAGCTTGGCGACAGGGGGCGGTGAAGCTTTCTTT.

The gene calls are TRBV3-1 (or the pseudogene TRBV3-2) and TRBJ1-2; D is unclear. In germline, CDR1 is LGHDT, CDR2 YNNKEL (reference sequence). Deletions cut 3 bases from V and 6 bases from J, with 14 bases between. This CDR3 spans 14 amino acids. CDR3 protein: CASSQNRLVDGYTF. Written as DNA, the CDR3 is TGTGCCAGCAGCCAGAACCGCCTAGTCGATGGCTACACCTTC.

The chain is built from TRBV5-1 and TRBJ1-1; 7 bases match TRBD1. The CDR3 has 15 residues. Germline V gives CDR1 SGHRS, CDR2 YFSETQ. V trimming: 5 bases; J trimming: 4 bases; junction bases outside the gene matches: 11. The chain's CDR3 is CASRGQQGSVTEAFF. The CDR3 DNA follows: TGCGCCAGCAGGGGTCAACAGGGGTCGGTCACTGAAGCTTTCTTT.

This chain links TRBV6-6 with TRBJ2-7; a weak D match, TRBD1 (6 bases). The CDR3 sequence is 14 residues long. With 2 bases removed from V and 1 base from J, the gap between germline ends came to 9 bases. The germline V gene encodes CDR1 MNHNY and CDR2 SVGAGI (reference sequence). CDR3 coding DNA: TGTGCCAGCAGTTACCCCGACAGGTCCTACGAGCAGTACTTC. As protein: CASSYPDRSYEQYF.

The chain employs TRBV7-9 and TRBJ1-1; 7 positions match TRBD1. V trimming: 5 bases; J trimming: 4 bases; junction bases outside the gene matches: 13. CDR1 and CDR2 from the germline V gene are SEHNR and FQNEAQ (reference sequence). The CDR3 has 16 amino acids. CDR3 residues: CASSPPGGTEGTEAFF. Written as DNA, the CDR3 is TGTGCCAGCAGCCCCCCGGGAGGGACAGAGGGCACTGAAGCTTTCTTT.